These 8 T cell receptor beta chains share one sample of origin, sequenced in a study of patients and donors after allogeneic stem cell transplantation (dated by TCRdb to 2018 to 2021). Receptor amplification or capture employed RT-PCR. Instrument used: NextSeq 550. TCRdb ran its own pipeline on the public reads, namely fastp trimming at Q25 and MiXCR clone calling, and kept in-frame beta chains. Entries that share a CDR3 protein sequence are merged under the most common genes and DNA. Recorded for this sample are roughly 140,000 distinct CDR3 sequences; over 30% of them occurred a single time. The biggest ten clones account for less than 60% of the sample. Input material: blood, either unsorted or a sorted T cell fraction (not recorded which). The origin of the receptors is a human donor who was either an allogeneic HSCT recipient or a stem cell or donor lymphocyte infusion donor (not recorded which). It is not recorded whose cells these are; they may come from a transplant donor.

This clonotype was recorded a few times. The chain joins TRBV5-1 to TRBJ1-6; D is ambiguous. The length of the CDR3 is 16 residues. The germline gives CDR1 SGHRS, CDR2 YFSETQ. V dropped 3 bases and J dropped 0 bases, with 10 bases sitting between them. The CDR3 bases are TGCGCCAGCAGCTGGGGTGAGAGCTCCTATAATTCACCCCTCCACTTT. Translated, it gives CASSWGESSYNSPLHF.

The CDR3 coding sequence is TGTGCCAGCAGCCCCCGGCACACAGATACGCAGTATTTT. It is translated as CASSPRHTDTQYF. The chain has TRBV12-3 or TRBV12-4 and TRBJ2-3; D remains ambiguous. The CDR3 length is 13 residues. Trimming shortened V by 6 bases and J by 2 bases, and 9 bases separated the two germline ends.

A single count supports this clonotype. The genes are TRBV27 and TRBJ2-5, with 8 nucleotides matching TRBD1. Germline V gene sequence: CDR1 MNHEY, CDR2 SMNVEV (reference sequence). This CDR3 has 14 amino acids. V lost 2 bases and J lost 5; bases outside the gene matches: 4. CDR3 amino acids: CASSLRQGWETQYF. The CDR3, as DNA: TGTGCCAGCAGTTTAAGACAGGGGTGGGAGACCCAGTACTTC.

This rearrangement joins TRBV28 to TRBJ1-2, with TRBD1 identical over 9 bases. The CDR3 spans 13 residues. The trim removed 7 bases at V and 10 bases at J, leaving 10 bases unmatched. Germline V gene sequence: CDR1 MDHEN, CDR2 SYDVKM. The DNA for the CDR3 is TGTGCCAGCATTAGGACAGGGGCGCTTTTCTACACCTTC. As protein: CASIRTGALFYTF.

This sequence joins TRBV29-1 and TRBJ1-1; D is perhaps TRBD1 (5 bases). The CDR3 length is 10 residues. CDR1 and CDR2 (germline): SQVTM, ANQGSEA. V was clipped by 6 bases and J by 11 bases, with 13 bases between them. The CDR3 DNA reads as TGCAGCGTCAAGGGAGGGGAGGCTTTCTTT. Its protein product is CSVKGGEAFF.

V gene TRBV4-3 combines with J gene TRBJ2-7; D remains ambiguous. Per germline, CDR1 LGHNA and CDR2 YSLEER. Trimming took 4 bases from V and 4 from J, leaving 11 bases between them. The CDR3 extends over 13 amino acids. CDR3 amino acids: CASSLSGFYEQYF. The CDR3, as DNA: TGCGCCAGCAGCCTGTCGGGTTTTTACGAGCAGTACTTC.

The chain recombines TRBV12-3 or TRBV12-4 with TRBJ2-1; 14 positions agree with TRBD2. V trimming: 2 bases; J trimming: 0 bases; junction bases outside the gene matches: 9. This CDR3 is built from 20 residues. In DNA form, the CDR3 reads TGTGCCAGCAGTTTAAGTCTGCGACTAGCGGGGGGGAGCTCCTACAATGAGCAGTTCTTC. It specifies CASSLSLRLAGGSSYNEQFF.

Ten or more counts support this clonotype. The chain recombines TRBV5-1 with TRBJ1-1; maybe TRBD1 (5 bases). This CDR3 is built from 14 residues. Trimming removed 4 bases at V and 2 bases at J, with 12 bases between. Germline CDR1 is SGHRS and CDR2 is YFSETQ. The CDR3: CASSEDGGNTEAFF. The CDR3 DNA reads TGCGCCAGCAGCGAGGACGGGGGAAACACTGAAGCTTTCTTT.